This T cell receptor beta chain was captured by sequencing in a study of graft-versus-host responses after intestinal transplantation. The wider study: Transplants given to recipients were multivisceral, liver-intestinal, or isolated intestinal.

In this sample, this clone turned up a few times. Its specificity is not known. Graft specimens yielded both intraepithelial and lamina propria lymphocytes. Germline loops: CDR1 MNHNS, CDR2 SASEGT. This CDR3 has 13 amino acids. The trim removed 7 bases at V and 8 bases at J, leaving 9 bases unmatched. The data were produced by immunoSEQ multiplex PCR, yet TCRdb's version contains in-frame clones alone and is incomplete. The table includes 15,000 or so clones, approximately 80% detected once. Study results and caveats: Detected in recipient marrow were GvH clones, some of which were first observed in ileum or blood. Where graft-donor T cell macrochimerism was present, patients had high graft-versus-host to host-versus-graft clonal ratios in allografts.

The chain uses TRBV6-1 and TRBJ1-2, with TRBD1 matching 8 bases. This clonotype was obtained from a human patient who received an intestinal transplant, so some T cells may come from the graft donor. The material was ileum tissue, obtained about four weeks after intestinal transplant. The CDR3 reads CASKKAGGWGYTF. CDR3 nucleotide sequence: TGTGCCAGCAAGAAAGCAGGGGGCTGGGGCTACACCTTC.